The next 4 T cell receptor beta chains were all read from a single sample in a study of control samples from healthy donors and cancer patients. Some clones are missing from TCRdb's copy, which holds only in-frame ones; the method was immunoSEQ multiplex PCR. The sample consists of around 130,000 clones, around nine tenths of them appearing once. The sample taken for sequencing was blood. These receptors were collected from a man under 40 in good health.

This rearrangement joins TRBV5-5 to TRBJ1-4; weak D call: TRBD1 (5 bases). CDR1 SGHKS and CDR2 YYEKEE come from the germline V gene (reference sequence). The V and J ends lost 0 bases and 7 bases respectively, with 10 bases between them. This CDR3 comprises 14 residues. CDR3 bases: TGTGCCAGCAGCTTGGGAGGGACGGGTGAAAAACTGTTTTTT. This gives the protein CASSLGGTGEKLFF.

This chain links TRBV7-2 with TRBJ2-3; 14 bases fit TRBD2. The germline V gene encodes CDR1 SGHTA and CDR2 FQGNSA. The CDR3 is 15 residues long. V shed 5 bases and J 7 bases; nucleotides not matched to a gene: 5. The CDR3 loop is CASSPGLAGGHTQYF. The DNA for the CDR3 is TGTGCCAGCAGCCCAGGACTAGCGGGGGGACATACGCAGTATTTT.

The gene calls are TRBV6-5 and TRBJ1-5; TRBD1 matches at 7 bases. There are 15 residues in the CDR3. Per germline, CDR1 MNHEY and CDR2 SVGAGI. The V and J ends lost 6 bases and 3 bases, in that order; junction bases with no gene match: 8. The CDR3 loop reads CASRPGQSLNQPQHF. Here the CDR3 DNA reads TGTGCCAGCAGGCCGGGACAGAGCCTCAATCAGCCCCAGCATTTT.

This chain connects TRBV4-1 to TRBJ1-4; 8 bases are a match to TRBD1. The CDR3 is made up of 15 amino acids. The V gene end was trimmed by 6 bases and the J gene end by 2 bases; junction bases not matched to a gene: 5. CDR1 MGHRA and CDR2 YSYEKL come from the germline V gene. CDR3 in DNA: TGCGCCAGCAGGGACGACAGGGGCACTAATGAAAAACTGTTTTTT. Its translation: CASRDDRGTNEKLFF.